This T cell receptor beta chain was documented in a study of cytomegalovirus exposure and HLA in healthy donors. General observations from the study: As was reported, the HLA-A and HLA-B alleles of most subjects were accurately predicted from TCR beta sequences. In an earlier analysis, productive rearrangement rates for most beta V segments clustered near 87% or 30%. Among TCR beta chains of equal frequency, HLA-associated ones were more clonally expanded in a later analysis.

V lost 0 bases to trimming and J lost 0 bases, with 4 bases between them. This CDR3 has 15 residues. CDR1 is SGHRS and CDR2 is YFSETQ in the germline V gene. This clone occurred once. Its antigen is unidentified. Use of 60 Vbeta and 13 Jbeta primers characterized the PCR. Here immunoSEQ multiplex PCR was the method, and the copy in TCRdb shows in-frame clones only, minus some. Here the sample spans 100,000 to 150,000 clones, about 80% being singletons. This sequence was found in a woman between 50 and 59 years old in good health and CMV-seronegative. The specimen was PBMCs. The rearrangement joins TRBV5-1 to TRBJ2-6, with D unresolved. Here the CDR3 reads CASSLGVSGANVLTF. CDR3 bases: TGCGCCAGCAGCTTGGGCGTCTCTGGGGCCAACGTCCTGACTTTC.